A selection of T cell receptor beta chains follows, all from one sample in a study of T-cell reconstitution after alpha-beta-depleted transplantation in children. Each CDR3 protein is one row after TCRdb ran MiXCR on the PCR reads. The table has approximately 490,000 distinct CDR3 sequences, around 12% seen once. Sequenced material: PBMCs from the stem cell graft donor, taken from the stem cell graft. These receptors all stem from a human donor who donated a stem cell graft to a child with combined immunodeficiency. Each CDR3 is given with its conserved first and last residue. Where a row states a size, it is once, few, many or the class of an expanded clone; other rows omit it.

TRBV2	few	CASSETGILQETQYF
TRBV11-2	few	CASSLHQQETQYF
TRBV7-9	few	CASSPPTGVHSEQYF
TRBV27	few	CASSSGGSISGNTIYF
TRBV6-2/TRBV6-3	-	CASSYSFRYYEQYF
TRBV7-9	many	CASSLPRDTYEQYF
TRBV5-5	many	CASAGTGVTDTQYF
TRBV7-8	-	CASSSRQGELFYEQYF
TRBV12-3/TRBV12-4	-	CASSFTGQPQIHQPQHF
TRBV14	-	CASSHVGLAGGNEQFF
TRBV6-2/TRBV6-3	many	CASSKGLAGTLYEQFF